Presented here are 27 T cell receptor beta chains from one specimen sequenced in a study of TIL therapy for anti-PD-1-resistant metastatic lung cancer. This was the immunoSEQ v3 assay. Repertoires were generated with immunoSEQ multiplex PCR, while TCRdb's copy carries only in-frame clones and drops some. Of approximately 57,000 clones in the sample, more than 80% were seen once. Time point specified: pre-treatment sample, taken before nivolumab and TIL therapy. The sequencing used blood, collected at baseline. The origin of the receptors is a person between 25 and 79 years old with non-small cell lung cancer.

This clone appeared a single time. The chain combines TRBV7-2 with TRBJ2-7; D ambiguous. V was cut by 3 bases and J by 1 base, with 10 bases left in between. The CDR3 length is 14 residues. The germline CDR1 and CDR2 sequences are SGHTA and FQGNSA. CDR3 region: CASSFNWGSYEQYF. Here the CDR3 DNA reads TGTGCCAGCAGCTTTAACTGGGGATCCTACGAGCAGTACTTC.

The CDR3: CASSLTFTSGRVVNEQYF. CDR3 coding DNA: TGTGCCAGCAGCTTAACATTCACTAGCGGGAGGGTGGTAAACGAGCAGTACTTC. The chain employs TRBV7-2 and TRBJ2-7, with 13 bases matching TRBD2. The CDR3 consists of 18 residues. The junction had 12 bases not matched to a gene; V was cut back by 2 bases and J by 5 bases. Germline lookup yields CDR1 SGHTA and CDR2 FQGNSA.

This chain links TRBV3-1 (or the pseudogene TRBV3-2) with TRBJ2-1; tentatively, D is TRBD2 (6 bases). Germline-derived CDR1 and CDR2 are LGHDT and YNNKEL (reference sequence). With 4 bases removed from V and 7 bases from J, the gap between germline ends came to 8 bases. The length of the CDR3 is 12 residues. CDR3 in DNA: TGTGCCAGCAGCCTCCGGGGGAATGAGCAGTTCTTC. It translates to CASSLRGNEQFF.

This chain joins TRBV19 and TRBJ1-5, with D possibly TRBD1 on 5 matching bases. Germline V gene data show CDR1 as LNHDA and CDR2 as SQIVND (reference sequence). CDR3 size: 14 residues. Trimming pared 8 bases from V and 2 bases from J, leaving 13 bases between. The CDR3: CASQGVTGNQPQHF. CDR3 sequence (DNA): TGTGCCAGTCAGGGAGTGACTGGCAATCAGCCCCAGCATTTT.

V is TRBV4-1 and J is TRBJ2-2, with D hard to call. Germline V gene lookup returns CDR1 MGHRA and CDR2 YSYEKL. V lost 6 bases to trimming and J lost 8 bases, with 10 bases between them. The length of the CDR3 is 12 residues. The CDR3 here is CASSYTRGELFF. Here the CDR3 DNA reads TGCGCCAGCAGTTATACGAGGGGGGAGCTGTTTTTT.

The chain recombines TRBV19 with TRBJ2-4; D is perhaps TRBD1 or TRBD2 (5 bases each). Trimming left V 3 bases short and J 1 base short, with 19 bases between. Per the germline V gene, CDR1 is LNHDA and CDR2 is SQIVND (reference sequence). The CDR3 is made up of 18 amino acids. The CDR3 is CASSIWGPGEGAKNIQYF. CDR3 bases: TGTGCCAGTAGTATTTGGGGACCCGGGGAAGGGGCCAAAAACATTCAGTACTTC.

The chain carries TRBV5-1 and TRBJ2-7, with 8 nucleotides matching TRBD2. Germline-derived CDR1 and CDR2 are SGHRS and YFSETQ. The CDR3 spans 16 residues. The V segment lost 5 bases and the J segment 5 bases; nucleotides outside the gene matches: 15. The CDR3 loop reads CASRWRAEGLVDEQYF. The DNA for the CDR3 is TGCGCCAGCAGATGGAGGGCCGAGGGACTAGTTGACGAGCAGTACTTC.

CDR3 coding DNA: TGTGCCAGCAGCGTAGCGGGAGGGGGGAAAGATACGCAGTATTTT. Residues: CASSVAGGGKDTQYF. The rearrangement uses TRBV9 and TRBJ2-3, with TRBD2 matching 8 bases. With 0 bases clipped from V and 5 bases from J, the junction kept 5 bases outside the gene matches. Germline V gene data show CDR1 as SGDLS and CDR2 as YYNGEE. The CDR3 is 15 residues long.

The CDR3 loop is CASSQARAGAPQNIQYF. In DNA form, the CDR3 reads TGTGCCAGCAGCCAAGCGAGAGCGGGAGCGCCTCAAAACATTCAGTACTTC. The chain has TRBV4-2 and TRBJ2-4; 8 positions agree with TRBD2. This CDR3 contains 17 residues. Looked up from germline, CDR1 is LGHNA and CDR2 is YNFKEQ. J gave up 5 bases and V 1 base, and 10 bases lay outside the gene matches.

The CDR3 region is CASSSTGLAGGDNEQFF. The DNA of the CDR3 is TGTGCCAGCAGCTCTACCGGGCTAGCGGGAGGGGATAATGAGCAGTTCTTC. The chain uses TRBV3-1 (or the pseudogene TRBV3-2) and TRBJ2-1, with 12 bases lining up with TRBD2. The CDR3 has 17 residues. The germline gives CDR1 LGHDT, CDR2 YNNKEL (reference sequence). V dropped 5 bases and J dropped 7; count of bases not matched to a gene: 12.

This clone turned up a few times. This rearrangement joins TRBV5-1 to TRBJ1-1; 9 nucleotides agree with TRBD1. Germline trimming cut 0 bases from V and 0 bases from J; bases unmatched to any gene: 9. The CDR3 extends over 18 amino acids. The germline V gene has CDR1 SGHRS and CDR2 YFSETQ. Here the CDR3 reads CASSLALGTGRVNTEAFF. The CDR3 DNA is TGCGCCAGCAGCTTGGCACTCGGGACAGGGAGAGTGAACACTGAAGCTTTCTTT.

V usage is TRBV6-5 and J usage is TRBJ1-6; 8 bases fit TRBD1. Germline V gene data show CDR1 as MNHEY and CDR2 as SVGAGI. This CDR3 is 14 amino acids long. V dropped 7 bases and J dropped 7; count of bases not matched to a gene: 6. In nucleotides, the CDR3 is TGTGCCAGCAACCCACAGGGGGGCAATTCACCCCTCCACTTT. Protein sequence: CASNPQGGNSPLHF.

The J gene is TRBJ2-5, the V gene TRBV10-2; D perhaps matches TRBD1 (6 bases). V lost 6 bases and J lost 0, with 26 bases in between. The CDR3 totals 19 residues. The germline gives CDR1 WSHSY, CDR2 SAAADI. CDR3 region: CASSRQDPTADSYQETQYF. CDR3 nucleotides: TGCGCCAGCAGCCGACAGGACCCAACCGCCGACTCGTACCAAGAGACCCAGTACTTC.

This sequence joins TRBV7-9 and TRBJ2-3, with D possibly TRBD2 on 5 matching bases. This CDR3 has 13 amino acids. Looked up from germline, CDR1 is SEHNR and CDR2 is FQNEAQ (reference sequence). Trimming cost V 2 bases and J 4 bases, with 7 bases left between them. The CDR3 DNA reads as TGTGCCAGCAGCTTATGGGAGTCAGATACGCAGTATTTT. Amino acid sequence: CASSLWESDTQYF.

The gene calls are TRBV7-2 and TRBJ2-3; D is undetermined. Germline V gene sequence: CDR1 SGHTA, CDR2 FQGNSA. CDR3 length equals 13 residues. V was clipped by 4 bases and J by 6 bases, with 11 bases between them. For the CDR3, the DNA is TGTGCCAGCAGCTCGATAACTGGGGATACGCAGTATTTT. This sequence encodes CASSSITGDTQYF.

This chain links TRBV5-1 with TRBJ2-3, with 8 bases matching TRBD2. After removal of 1 base from V and 6 bases from J, the junction contained 4 bases not matched to a gene. Germline CDR1 reads SGHRS; CDR2 reads YFSETQ. The CDR3 extends over 14 amino acids. For the CDR3, the DNA is TGCGCCAGCAGCTTGAGCGGGGGCTGTGATACGCAGTATTTT. Translating gives CASSLSGGCDTQYF.

This clone was counted only a few times. This chain links TRBV2 with TRBJ1-3, with D unclear. Trimming stripped 2 bases from V and 0 bases from J, with 2 bases between. The germline V gene has CDR1 SNHLY and CDR2 FYNNEI. This CDR3 is built from 13 residues. CDR3 DNA sequence: TGTGCCAGCAGTGAAATCTCTGGAAACACCATATATTTT. Protein sequence: CASSEISGNTIYF.

The chain joins TRBV4-1 to TRBJ1-4; no reliable D call. The germline V gene has CDR1 MGHRA and CDR2 YSYEKL. The V end lost 1 base, the J end lost 8 bases, and 5 bases lay between the germline ends. This CDR3 contains 12 residues. The CDR3 nucleotides are TGCGCCAGCAGCCAAGTTCTCGAAAAACTGTTTTTT. Its protein is CASSQVLEKLFF.

This chain uses TRBV5-4 with TRBJ2-2, with 7 bases that match TRBD1. Germline CDR1 reads SGHNT; CDR2 reads YYREEE (reference sequence). Germline trimming cut 0 bases from V and 6 bases from J; bases unmatched to any gene: 2. This CDR3 has 14 residues. CDR3 sequence (DNA): TGTGCCAGCAGCTTGGACAGGGGATCCGGGGAGCTGTTTTTT. It specifies CASSLDRGSGELFF. The full variable domain, its missing parts supplied by reference TRBV5-4 and TRBJ2-2, is ETGVTQSPTHLIKTRGQQVTLRCSSQSGHNTVSWYQQALGQGPQFIFQYYREEENGRGNFPPRFSGLQFPNYSSELNVNALELDDSALYLCASSLDRGSGELFFGEGSRLTVL.

V usage is TRBV4-3 and J usage is TRBJ2-7; D is unclear. Germline V CDR1 and CDR2: LGHNA, YSLEER. The V end lost 0 bases, the J end lost 5 bases, and 14 bases lay between the germline ends. CDR3 size: 15 residues. The CDR3 DNA reads TGCGCCAGCAGCCAAGAGGTCCACACCAAGGACGAGCAGTACTTC. This encodes CASSQEVHTKDEQYF.

The genes are TRBV7-6 and TRBJ2-7; 13 nucleotides match TRBD2. V was pared by 1 base and J by 3 bases, with 9 bases of the junction left unmatched. This CDR3 comprises 18 residues. Germline values: CDR1 SGHVS, CDR2 FNYEAQ. The CDR3 here is CASSLGGTSGKWDYEQYF. The CDR3 DNA reads TGTGCCAGCAGCTTAGGGGGGACTAGCGGGAAATGGGACTACGAGCAGTACTTC.

The chain links TRBV5-5 to TRBJ1-5; weak D call: TRBD1 (6 bases). The germline V gene has CDR1 SGHKS and CDR2 YYEKEE (reference sequence). This CDR3 spans 13 amino acids. Trimming left V 4 bases short and J 8 bases short, with 13 bases between. The CDR3 DNA sequence: TGTGCCAGCAGCCCCCGGGGGGCTGAGCCCCAGCATTTT. Amino acid sequence: CASSPRGAEPQHF. Using reference TRBV5-5 and TRBJ1-5 for the parts outside the CDR3, the full variable domain is DAGVTQSPTHLIKTRGQQVTLRCSPISGHKSVSWYQQVLGQGPQFIFQYYEKEERGRGNFPDRFSARQFPNYSSELNVNALLLGDSALYLCASSPRGAEPQHFGDGTRLSIL.

This clone came up a few times. The chain recombines TRBV7-3 with TRBJ2-1; no definite D call. This CDR3 is 12 amino acids long. Germline CDR1 SGHTA, CDR2 FQGTGA. The V end was cut by 3 bases, the J end by 9 bases, with 9 bases between. CDR3 protein: CASSFPPGEQFF. The CDR3 nucleotides are TGTGCCAGCAGCTTTCCGCCGGGTGAGCAGTTCTTC.

The chain combines TRBV6-2 or TRBV6-3 with TRBJ1-2; D is possibly TRBD1 (5 bases). Between the trimmed V and J ends, which lost 5 bases and 2 bases, there was a span of 9 bases. Germline CDR1 reads MNHEY; CDR2 reads SVGEGT. CDR3 length equals 13 residues. DNA of the CDR3: TGTGCCAGCAGTCCCGGGGGGAACTATGGCTACACCTTC. Translating gives CASSPGGNYGYTF.

A few counts support this clone. The gene calls are TRBV6-4 and TRBJ1-4, with a possible D match to TRBD1 (5 bases). The CDR3 is 13 amino acids. Germline assignment: CDR1 MRHNA and CDR2 SNTAGT. V was shortened by 3 bases and J by 8 bases, with 10 bases between the two germline ends. CDR3: CASSEKEGEKLFF. In DNA form, the CDR3 reads TGTGCCAGCAGTGAGAAGGAGGGGGAAAAACTGTTTTTT.

V and J are TRBV30 and TRBJ2-1; TRBD1 aligns across 12 bases. Trimming took 3 bases from V and 5 from J; bases not matched to a gene: 2. This CDR3 is 14 amino acids long. From germline, CDR1 is GTSNPN and CDR2 SVGIG (reference sequence). CDR3 sequence (DNA): TGTGCCTGGAGGGGACAGGGGGCGCACAATGAGCAGTTCTTC. Its protein is CAWRGQGAHNEQFF.

V is TRBV5-8 and J is TRBJ2-1; D might be TRBD1 (5 bases). This CDR3 is built from 15 residues. The germline gives CDR1 SGHTS, CDR2 YDEGEE. The germline V and J ends were trimmed by 4 bases and 0 bases, with 11 bases remaining between them. This chain's CDR3 is CASSVSTVSYNEQFF. The CDR3 DNA reads TGTGCCAGCAGCGTATCGACAGTCTCCTACAATGAGCAGTTCTTC.